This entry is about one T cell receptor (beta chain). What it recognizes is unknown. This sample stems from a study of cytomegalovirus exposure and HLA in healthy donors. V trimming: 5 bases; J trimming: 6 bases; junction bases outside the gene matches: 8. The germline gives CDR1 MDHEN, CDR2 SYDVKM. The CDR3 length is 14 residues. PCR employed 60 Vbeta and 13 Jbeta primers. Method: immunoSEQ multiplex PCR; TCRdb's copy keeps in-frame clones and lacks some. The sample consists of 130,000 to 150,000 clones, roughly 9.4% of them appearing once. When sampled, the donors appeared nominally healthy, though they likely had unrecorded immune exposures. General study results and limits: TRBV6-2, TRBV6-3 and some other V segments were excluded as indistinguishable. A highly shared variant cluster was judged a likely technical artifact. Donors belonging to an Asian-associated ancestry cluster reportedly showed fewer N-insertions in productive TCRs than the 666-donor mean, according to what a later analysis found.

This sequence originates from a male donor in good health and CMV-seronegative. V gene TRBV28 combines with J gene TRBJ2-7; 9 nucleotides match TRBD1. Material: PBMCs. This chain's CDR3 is CASSRDRVIAEQYF. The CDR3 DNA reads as TGTGCCAGCAGTCGGGACAGGGTGATCGCCGAGCAGTACTTC.